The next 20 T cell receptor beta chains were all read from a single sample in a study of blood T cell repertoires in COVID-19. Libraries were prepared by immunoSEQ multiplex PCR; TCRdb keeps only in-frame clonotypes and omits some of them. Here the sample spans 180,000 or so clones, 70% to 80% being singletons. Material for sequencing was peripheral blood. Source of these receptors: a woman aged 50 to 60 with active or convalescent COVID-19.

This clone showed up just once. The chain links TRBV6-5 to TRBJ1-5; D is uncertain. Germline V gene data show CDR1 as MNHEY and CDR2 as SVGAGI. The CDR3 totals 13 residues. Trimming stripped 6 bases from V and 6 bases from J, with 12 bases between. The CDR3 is CASSLSTPQPQHF. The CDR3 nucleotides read TGTGCCAGCAGCCTCTCGACACCTCAGCCCCAGCATTTT.

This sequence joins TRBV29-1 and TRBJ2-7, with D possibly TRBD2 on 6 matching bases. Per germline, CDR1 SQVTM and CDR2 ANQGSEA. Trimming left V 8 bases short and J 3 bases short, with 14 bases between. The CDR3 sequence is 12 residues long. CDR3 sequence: CSYLGGNYEQYF. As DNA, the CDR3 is TGCAGCTACCTAGGAGGGAACTACGAGCAGTACTTC.

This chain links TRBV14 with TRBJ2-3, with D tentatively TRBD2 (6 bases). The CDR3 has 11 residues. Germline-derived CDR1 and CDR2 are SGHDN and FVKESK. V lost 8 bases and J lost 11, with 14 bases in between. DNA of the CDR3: TGTGCCAGCGGGTTCCGGGACTGGCAGTATTTT. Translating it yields CASGFRDWQYF. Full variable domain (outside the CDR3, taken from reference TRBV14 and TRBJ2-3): EAGVTQFPSHSVIEKGQTVTLRCDPISGHDNLYWYRRVMGKEIKFLLHFVKESKQDESGMPNNRFLAERTGGTYSTLKVQPAELEDSGVYFCASGFRDWQYFGPGTRLTVL.

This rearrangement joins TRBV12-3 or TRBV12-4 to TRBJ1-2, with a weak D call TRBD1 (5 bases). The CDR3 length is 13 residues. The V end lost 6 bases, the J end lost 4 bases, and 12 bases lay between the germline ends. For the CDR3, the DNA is TGTGCCAGCAGCTTGGGACTTTTCTATGGCTACACCTTC. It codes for CASSLGLFYGYTF.

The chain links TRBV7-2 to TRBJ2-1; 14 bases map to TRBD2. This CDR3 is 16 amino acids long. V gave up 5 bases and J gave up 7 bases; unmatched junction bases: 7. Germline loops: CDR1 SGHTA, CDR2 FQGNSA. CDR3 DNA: TGTGCCAGCAGCACGCGGACTAGCGGGAGGAGGAATGAGCAGTTCTTC. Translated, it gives CASSTRTSGRRNEQFF.

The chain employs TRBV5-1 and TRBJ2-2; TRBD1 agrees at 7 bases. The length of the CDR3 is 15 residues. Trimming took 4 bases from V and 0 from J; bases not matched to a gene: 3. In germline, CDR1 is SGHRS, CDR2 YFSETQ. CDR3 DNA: TGCGCCAGCAGCAGGGGACAGCCGAACACCGGGGAGCTGTTTTTT. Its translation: CASSRGQPNTGELFF.

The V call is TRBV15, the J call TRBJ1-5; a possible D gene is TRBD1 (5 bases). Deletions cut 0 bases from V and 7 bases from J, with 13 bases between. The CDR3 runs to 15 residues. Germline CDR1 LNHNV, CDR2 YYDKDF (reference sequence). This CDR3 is CATSREGARNQPQHF. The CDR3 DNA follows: TGTGCCACCAGCAGAGAAGGGGCGCGAAACCAGCCCCAGCATTTT.

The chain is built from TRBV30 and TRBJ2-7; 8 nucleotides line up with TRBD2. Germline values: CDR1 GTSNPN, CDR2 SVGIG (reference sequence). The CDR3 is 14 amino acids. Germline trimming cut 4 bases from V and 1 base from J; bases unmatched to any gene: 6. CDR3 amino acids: CAWNLAGLSYEQYF. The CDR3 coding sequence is TGTGCCTGGAACTTAGCGGGATTATCCTACGAGCAGTACTTC.

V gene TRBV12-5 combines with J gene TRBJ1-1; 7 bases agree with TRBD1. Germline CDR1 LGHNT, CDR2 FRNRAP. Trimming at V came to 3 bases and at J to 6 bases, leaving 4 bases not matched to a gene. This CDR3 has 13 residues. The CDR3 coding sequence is TGTGCTAGTGGTTTAGACAGGGTTGCTGAAGCTTTCTTT. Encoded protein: CASGLDRVAEAFF. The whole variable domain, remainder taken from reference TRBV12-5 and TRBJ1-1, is DARVTQTPRHKVTEMGQEVTMRCQPILGHNTVFWYRQTMMQGLELLAYFRNRAPLDDSGMPKDRFSAEMPDATLATLKIQPSEPRDSAVYFCASGLDRVAEAFFGQGTRLTVV.

The CDR3 DNA reads TGTGCCAGCAGTGAAGGGACTTACTCTAGCACAGATACGCAGTATTTT. Protein sequence: CASSEGTYSSTDTQYF. The chain carries TRBV6-1 and TRBJ2-3; TRBD2 is a possible D gene (5 bases). The CDR3 has 16 amino acids. The V gene lost 1 base and the J gene lost 0 bases, with 11 bases spanning the gap. Germline V CDR1 and CDR2: MNHNS, SASEGT.

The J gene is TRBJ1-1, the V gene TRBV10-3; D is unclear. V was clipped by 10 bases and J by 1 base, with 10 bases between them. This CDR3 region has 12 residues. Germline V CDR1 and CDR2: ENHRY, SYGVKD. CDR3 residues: CATGWANTEAFF. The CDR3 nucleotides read TGTGCCACCGGTTGGGCGAACACTGAAGCTTTCTTT.

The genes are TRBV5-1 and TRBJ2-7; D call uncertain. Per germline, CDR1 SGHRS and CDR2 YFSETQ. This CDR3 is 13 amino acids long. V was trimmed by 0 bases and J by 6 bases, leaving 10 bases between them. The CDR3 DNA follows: TGCGCCAGCAGCTTGGACGTTACGGGCGAGCAGTACTTC. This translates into CASSLDVTGEQYF. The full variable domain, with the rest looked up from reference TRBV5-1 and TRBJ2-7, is KAGVTQTPRYLIKTRGQQVTLSCSPISGHRSVSWYQQTPGQGLQFLFEYFSETQRNKGNFPGRFSGRQFSNSRSEMNVSTLELGDSALYLCASSLDVTGEQYFGPGTRLTVT.

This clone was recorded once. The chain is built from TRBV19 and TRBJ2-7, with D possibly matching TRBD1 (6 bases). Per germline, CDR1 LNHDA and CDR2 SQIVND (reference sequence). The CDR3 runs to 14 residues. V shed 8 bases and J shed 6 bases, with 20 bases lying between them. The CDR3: CASFGGQGIGEQYF. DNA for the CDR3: TGTGCCAGTTTTGGCGGCCAGGGGATAGGCGAGCAGTACTTC.

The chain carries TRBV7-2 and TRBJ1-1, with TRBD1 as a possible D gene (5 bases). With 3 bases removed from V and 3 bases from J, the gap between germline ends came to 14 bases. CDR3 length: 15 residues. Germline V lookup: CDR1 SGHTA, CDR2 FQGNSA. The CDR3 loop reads CASSFSDRMHTEAFF. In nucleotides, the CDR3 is TGTGCCAGCAGCTTTTCAGACAGAATGCACACTGAAGCTTTCTTT. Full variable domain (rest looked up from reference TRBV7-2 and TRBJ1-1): GAGVSQSPSNKVTEKGKDVELRCDPISGHTALYWYRQSLGQGLEFLIYFQGNSAPDKSGLPSDRFSAERTGGSVSTLTIQRTQQEDSAVYLCASSFSDRMHTEAFFGQGTRLTVV.

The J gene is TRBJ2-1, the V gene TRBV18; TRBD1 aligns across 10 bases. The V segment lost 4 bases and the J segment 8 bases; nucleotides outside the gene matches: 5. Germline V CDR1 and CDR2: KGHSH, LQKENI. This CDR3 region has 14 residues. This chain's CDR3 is CASSRQGAEDEQFF. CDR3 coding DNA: TGTGCCAGCTCACGACAGGGGGCGGAGGATGAGCAGTTCTTC.

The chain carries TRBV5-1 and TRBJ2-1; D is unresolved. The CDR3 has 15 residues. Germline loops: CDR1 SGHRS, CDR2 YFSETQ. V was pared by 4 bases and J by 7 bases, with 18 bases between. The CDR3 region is CASSPRLQRPNEQFF. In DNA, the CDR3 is TGCGCCAGCAGCCCCCGCCTTCAGCGACCTAATGAGCAGTTCTTC.

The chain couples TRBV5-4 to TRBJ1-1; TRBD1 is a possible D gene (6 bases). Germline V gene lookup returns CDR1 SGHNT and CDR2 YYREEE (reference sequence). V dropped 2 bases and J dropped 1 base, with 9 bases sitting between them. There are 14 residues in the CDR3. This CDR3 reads CASSLKTGNTEAFF. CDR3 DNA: TGTGCCAGCAGCTTAAAGACAGGGAACACTGAAGCTTTCTTT.

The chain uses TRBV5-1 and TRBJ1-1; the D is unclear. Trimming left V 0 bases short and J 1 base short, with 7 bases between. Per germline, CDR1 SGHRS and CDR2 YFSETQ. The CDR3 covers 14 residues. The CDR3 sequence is CASSLVERNTEAFF. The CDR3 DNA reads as TGCGCCAGCAGCTTGGTAGAGAGGAACACTGAAGCTTTCTTT.

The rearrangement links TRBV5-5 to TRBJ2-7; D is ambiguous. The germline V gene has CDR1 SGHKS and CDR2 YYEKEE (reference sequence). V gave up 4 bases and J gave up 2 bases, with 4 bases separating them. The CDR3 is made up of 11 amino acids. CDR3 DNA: TGTGCCAGCAGCCCAACCTACGAGCAGTACTTC. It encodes CASSPTYEQYF.

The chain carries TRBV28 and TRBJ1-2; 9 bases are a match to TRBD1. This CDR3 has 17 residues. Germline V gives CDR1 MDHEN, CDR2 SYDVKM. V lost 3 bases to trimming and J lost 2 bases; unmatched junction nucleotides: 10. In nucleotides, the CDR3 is TGTGCCAGCAGTTTGGCCCCACGACAGGGGGGCAACTATGGCTACACCTTC. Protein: CASSLAPRQGGNYGYTF.